This T cell receptor beta chain originates from a study of regulatory T cells in long-lasting Graves disease. Time point defined: newly diagnosed GD, antithyroid drugs for less than 3 months. PBMC RNA served as the TCR library source. Trimming at V came to 2 bases and at J to 3 bases, leaving 2 bases not matched to a gene. Germline V gene sequence: CDR1 LNHDA, CDR2 SQIVND (reference sequence). The CDR3 loop spans 15 amino acids. Arm-PCR of CDR3 regions and iRepertoire HTBI primers were the basis on which TCR beta libraries were built. TCRdb independently ran MiXCR on the multiplex PCR reads; one entry per CDR3 protein. The sample yields a few hundred thousand distinct CDR3 sequences, about 12% seen once. These data also featured in a second study, about T cells in Graves' hyperthyroidism and ophthalmopathy.

Specimen: peripheral blood mononuclear cells (PBMCs), collected at new diagnosis, from a patient treated with antithyroid drugs. The sequence came from a woman under 30 with Graves disease. V gene TRBV19 combines with J gene TRBJ2-1, with 9 bases identical to TRBD2. The CDR3 sequence is CASSISAGGYNEQFF. The CDR3 nucleotides are TGTGCCAGTAGTATATCAGCGGGAGGCTACAATGAGCAGTTCTTC.